This TCR beta chain was identified during a study of cytomegalovirus exposure and HLA in healthy donors (dated 2017 in TCRdb). At the level of the whole study: In an earlier analysis of 587 of the donors, approximately 260 Gb of sequence data and some 100 million unique TCR beta sequences from some 170 million T cells were reported. Approximately 310 gigabases of sequencing data and 70 million to 85 million unique TCR sequences were included in an early release covering about 700 HLA-typed donors. Of the roughly 410 genotyped donors, 65% to 90% were placed in the genetic ancestry cluster associated with self-reported Caucasian donors. The study was designed to test whether signatures of past pathogen exposure could be identified by cataloging public T cell receptors. The study profiled the T cell repertoires of 500 to 800 subjects by immunosequencing and related them to cytomegalovirus serostatus. In addition to the first cohort of 500 to 850 subjects, a separate validation cohort of around 110 different subjects was used. To predict cytomegalovirus infection status, the study brought together high-throughput TCR immunosequencing, statistical association of individual TCRs with disease status, and machine learning. In a later analysis, previously published TCR beta repertoires from 666 donors were re-analyzed and high-resolution HLA genotyping was added so that TCR occurrence patterns could be studied. The later analysis used no new phenotypic data to find candidate immune exposures, relying instead on TCR beta sequences and their occurrence across donors. An earlier analysis of roughly 600 of the donors used high-throughput TCR beta sequencing to judge whether each TCR beta V gene segment behaved as functional or pseudogenic. Alongside the repertoire data, information on donor age, sex, ethnicity and CMV serostatus was compiled. In a later genetic analysis, genome-wide SNP genotypes for about three fifths of the roughly 670 donors were used, and that subset was treated as a discovery cohort. All discovery cohort repertoires had been generated using a single sequencing platform. Both class I and class II loci were covered by HLA typing, at four-digit resolution. The number of typed donors differed by locus: about 620-640 for A, B, C, DRB1 and DQB1; 500 to 550 for DQA1; 606 for DPA1; and approximately 450 for DPB1. Several DR-DQ haplotypes were treated as single units for association and clustering because of strong linkage in the cohort. Among around 400 genotyped donors of the cohort, an average of around 250,000 unique TCR beta nucleotide sequences was sequenced per donor, of which 15% to 20% were non-productive. What the study reported, not specific to this receptor: Because HLA typing was missing for some donors at each locus, association tests included only the typed subset. In a later analysis, some 17,000 TCR beta sequences were associated with specific HLA alleles at a false discovery rate of 0.05. The earlier analysis of nearly 600 of the donors excluded approximately 17 rarely observed V segments, including chromosome 9 orphons, because counts were too low. Across donors, most TCR sequences were observed very rarely, whereas some public TCRs were present in many individuals. In a later genetic analysis, a missense DCLRE1C variant was associated with V-gene and J-gene trimming of TCR beta chains, and the association was replicated in an independent cohort. A few of the identified cytomegalovirus-associated TCR beta chains were confirmed in vitro to be specific for cytomegalovirus antigens. When HLA alleles, especially DR and DQ, strongly co-occurred, attributing TCR associations to individual alleles was difficult. The sequencing pipeline was judged likely to have produced a cluster of highly shared sequence variants as a technical artifact. In a later analysis, several top co-occurrence clusters were reported to appear linked to parvovirus B19, influenza, CMV and Epstein-Barr virus. This cohort had only TCR beta chains sequenced, and the lack of alpha or paired-chain data limited which features could be detected. The authors suggested that the approach could potentially be extended to other disease states and immunological phenotypes. Broadly in line with IMGT annotations, most TCR beta V segments showed up in productive rearrangements about 87% or about 30% of the time in an earlier analysis of several hundred of the donors. Roughly uniform sequencing depth across donors was assumed in presence/absence analyses, although this assumption may not hold. A total of roughly 160 TCR beta chains were listed by the study as associated with cytomegalovirus. A later analysis found that TCR association rates varied across HLA loci, with DRB1 alleles showing the most associated TCRs and HLA-C alleles the fewest. Most CMV-associated TCR beta chains appeared to be HLA-restricted in a later analysis, and the HLA associations seemed to be driven largely by CMV exposure. The classifier was reported to diagnose cytomegalovirus status with high specificity and sensitivity in both the original and validation cohorts. Immune exposure information for the cohort was limited to CMV serostatus. Compared with the 666-donor mean, donors in an Asian-associated ancestry cluster had fewer N-insertions in productive TCRs, according to a later genetic analysis. A further reported finding was that TCR beta sequences accurately predicted the HLA-A and HLA-B alleles for most subjects in the first cohort. Linkage disequilibrium might explain the correlated functional status among segregating V segments, but an unknown experimental factor could not be excluded. In a later analysis, HLA-associated TCR beta chains showed more clonal expansion and lower generation probabilities than non-associated chains that were equally common.

The library came from the immunoSEQ multiplex PCR assay. For the multiplex PCR, a mixture combining 60 forward primers for TCR Vbeta segments and 13 reverse primers for TCR Jbeta segments was used. The CDR3 region of rearranged TCR beta genes was amplified from genomic DNA by a multiplex PCR assay. Amplified TCR beta libraries were sequenced as 87-base-pair reads on the Illumina HiSeq System. Under the source paper's analysis protocol: In a later analysis, 77 million or so unique TCR beta chains were counted across the 690 or so repertoires, and some 10 million of these chains were shared by at least two donors. Raw reads were error-corrected and collapsed into unique sequences with a nearest-neighbor algorithm that merged closely related sequences to remove PCR and sequencing errors. Alignment of CDR3 sequences to IMGT reference sequences was used to assign V, D and J gene segments. For a sequence to be retained, at least a six-nucleotide match to both a V gene segment and a J gene segment was required. A rearrangement was called productive if the CDR3 had no stop codons and remained in frame with V and J, and every other rearrangement was called non-productive. CDR3 was defined according to IMGT convention as the region running from the second conserved V-encoded cysteine to the conserved J-encoded phenylalanine. The earlier analysis of a few hundred of the donors excluded any sequence lacking an unambiguous match to a single V gene segment. In an earlier analysis of about 590 of the donors, a V segment was called functional when productive rearrangements were above 56.7%, and segregating when the standard deviation between donors exceeded 5%. A statistical classification framework was built to diagnose cytomegalovirus status from the catalog of TCR beta chain sequences. A later analysis assigned V and J genes by comparing TCR nucleotide sequences with IMGT/GENE-DB human TR gene sequences. Using the TCRdist pipeline, a later analysis assigned CDR3 sequences along with most-parsimonious VDJ recombination scenarios. In a later analysis, each TCR beta chain was defined by its CDR3 amino acid sequence together with its V-gene family, and reads lacking a unique V-gene family were excluded. As a way to deal with suspected cross-contamination and a sequencing artifact, a later analysis dropped nearly 600 nucleotide sequences that were highly shared and had low generation probability. In a later analysis, a clonal expansion index for each public chain was calculated from normalized within-repertoire ranks of inferred template counts. In a later analysis, generation probabilities were computed using a VDJ recombination model fitted to out-of-frame rearrangements, and the results were checked against IGoR. Hypergeometric tests were used in a later analysis to score TCR-TCR, TCR-HLA and TCR-CMV co-occurrence, with a repertoire-size bias correction applied to the TCR pairs. False discovery rates were estimated in a later analysis by permuting HLA or CMV assignments 20 times. A later analysis grouped co-occurring TCRs with DBSCAN, adding TCRdist sequence similarity when clustering within HLA-allele-positive subsets. Repertoires with fewer than 30,000 or more than 120,000 public chains, plus five repertoires with anomalous nucleotide sharing, were excluded from co-occurrence clustering. TCRdb took this table from immuneACCESS and kept in-frame rearrangements with V and J called. Such tables lack part of the clones; where checked against another copy, unresolved V genes explain under half of the gap, and the rest is unexplained. V and J calls and clone size are those listed in that table; D and trimming were worked out from the DNA. Present in this sample are 210,000 or so clones, 76% of which were seen just once. 0.63% of the sample is taken by the ten largest.

The cohort consisted of 600 to 750 healthy bone marrow donors. At the time of sampling, all cohort members were nominally healthy, though unrecorded immune exposures were likely present. The donor tested CMV seronegative, placing the donor among the approximately 400 seronegative members of the cohort. A peripheral blood sample was collected from each donor, and TCR beta sequencing was performed on peripheral blood mononuclear cells. Genomic DNA extraction from the blood cell samples was performed with the Qiagen DNeasy Blood Extraction Kit. A remark on this clone: No antigen is known for it. The input lacks base qualities; no much larger clone sits a single base away.

This TCR was sampled from a man younger than 35 in good health and CMV-seronegative. Sequencing was done on a sample of PBMCs.

The CDR3 protein sequence reads: CASSLLHEQYF. The DNA sequence reads TGTGCCAGCAGCTTGCTACACGAGCAGTACTTC. The sequence joins TRBV5-5 to TRBJ2-7, with an unclear D gene assignment. From cysteine to phenylalanine, the CDR3 is 11 amino acids long. The kept DNA is CDR3 alone, 33 bases in frame from the first base. Cut back by 1 base and 5 bases, the V and J ends lie 4 bases apart. CDR1 and CDR2 are drawn from the germline V gene (reference sequence): SGHKS, YYEKEE.